The 14 T cell receptor beta chains below were found in one sample sequenced in a study of CD8 T cells in Susac syndrome. With random hexamers, 0.5 to 1 ug RNA was reverse transcribed. TCRdb fed the immunoSEQ multiplex PCR reads into MiXCR, producing one record per CDR3 protein. The sample has about 110,000 distinct CDR3 sequences, about 95% seen once; the top ten hold under 0.1%. Sample: CD4+ T cells from PBMCs. The source is a human donor in good health.

This clonotype was seen once. This chain connects TRBV19 to TRBJ2-5, with 12 bases identical to TRBD1. V gave up 5 bases and J gave up 5 bases; unmatched junction bases: 9. Germline V gives CDR1 LNHDA, CDR2 SQIVND (reference sequence). This CDR3 has 16 residues. The CDR3 region is CASSVTGTGGMETQYF. CDR3 DNA: TGTGCCAGTAGTGTAACCGGGACAGGGGGCATGGAGACCCAGTACTTC.

The rearrangement links TRBV20-1 to TRBJ2-1; D is possibly TRBD2 (6 bases). CDR3 size: 14 residues. Between the trimmed V and J ends, which lost 6 bases and 1 base, there was a span of 13 bases. Germline V lookup: CDR1 DFQATT, CDR2 SNEGSKA (reference sequence). The CDR3 region is CSARWGESYNEQFF. The CDR3 DNA is TGCAGTGCCAGGTGGGGGGAGTCCTACAATGAGCAGTTCTTC.

The CDR3: CASSRRGGAGELFF. In nucleotides, the CDR3 is TGTGCCAGCAGCCGCAGGGGGGGGGCCGGGGAGCTGTTTTTT. This chain joins TRBV4-2 and TRBJ2-2; D may match TRBD1 or TRBD2 (7 bases each). The V end was cut by 4 bases, the J end by 6 bases, with 12 bases between. Germline V lookup: CDR1 LGHNA, CDR2 YNFKEQ. There are 14 residues in the CDR3.

The rearrangement links TRBV4-1 to TRBJ2-6; unclear D gene. CDR1 is MGHRA and CDR2 is YSYEKL in the germline V gene. V was clipped by 0 bases and J by 0 bases, with 9 bases between them. The CDR3 has 17 amino acids. DNA for the CDR3: TGCGCCAGCAGCCAAGATGAGAGGACCTCTGGGGCCAACGTCCTGACTTTC. Its translation: CASSQDERTSGANVLTF.

The V and J genes are TRBV24-1 and TRBJ2-3, with D unclear. This CDR3 region has 13 residues. Germline lookup yields CDR1 KGHDR and CDR2 SFDVKD. V lost 4 bases and J 2 bases, leaving 6 bases between the germline ends. The CDR3 is CATSEGLTDTQYF. The CDR3 nucleotides read TGTGCCACCAGTGAGGGCCTCACAGATACGCAGTATTTT.

The chain combines TRBV7-3 with TRBJ2-2, with D perhaps matching TRBD2 (6 bases). Trimming took off 2 bases at V and 6 bases at J, with 10 bases between the two ends. Germline V gives CDR1 SGHTA, CDR2 FQGTGA. This CDR3 comprises 14 residues. CDR3 region: CASSLDGGPGELFF. In DNA form, the CDR3 reads TGTGCCAGCAGCTTAGACGGGGGTCCCGGGGAGCTGTTTTTT.

The chain recombines TRBV20-1 with TRBJ1-5; maybe TRBD1 (6 bases). CDR1 and CDR2 from the germline V gene are DFQATT and SNEGSKA (reference sequence). V dropped 6 bases and J dropped 3 bases, with 15 bases sitting between them. CDR3 length equals 14 residues. CDR3 amino acids: CSAPGGASNQPQHF. CDR3 in DNA: TGCAGTGCCCCTGGGGGGGCATCCAATCAGCCCCAGCATTTT.

The J gene is TRBJ2-3, the V gene TRBV27; TRBD2 agrees at 11 bases. The CDR3 length is 17 residues. Trimming took 0 bases from V and 8 from J; bases not matched to a gene: 10. The V gene's germline CDR1 is MNHEY and CDR2 SMNVEV (reference sequence). Here the CDR3 reads CASSLSGLAGGLATQYF. The DNA for the CDR3 is TGTGCCAGCAGTTTATCGGGGCTAGCGGGGGGTCTCGCTACGCAGTATTTT.

The genes are TRBV7-3 and TRBJ1-5; D perhaps matches TRBD1 (5 bases). This CDR3 is built from 14 residues. CDR1 SGHTA and CDR2 FQGTGA come from the germline V gene. Between the trimmed V and J ends, which lost 5 bases and 3 bases, there was a span of 11 bases. The CDR3 sequence is CASSASGTNQPQHF. The CDR3 DNA is TGTGCCAGCAGCGCCTCAGGGACCAATCAGCCCCAGCATTTT.

The V gene is TRBV11-2, the J gene TRBJ2-7; possible D gene TRBD1, 5 bases. Trimming removed 3 bases at V and 3 bases at J, with 9 bases between. The germline gives CDR1 SGHAT, CDR2 FQNNGV. The CDR3 consists of 13 residues. The CDR3 coding sequence is TGTGCCAGCAGCTTTGCAGGGCGCTACGAGCAGTACTTC. This sequence encodes CASSFAGRYEQYF. The whole variable domain, filled in from reference TRBV11-2 and TRBJ2-7, reads EAGVAQSPRYKIIEKRQSVAFWCNPISGHATLYWYQQILGQGPKLLIQFQNNGVVDDSQLPKDRFSAERLKGVDSTLKIQPAKLEDSAVYLCASSFAGRYEQYFGPGTRLTVT.

The rearrangement joins TRBV5-1 to TRBJ2-7; 9 positions agree with TRBD2. With 3 bases clipped from V and 3 bases from J, the junction kept 4 bases outside the gene matches. The length of the CDR3 is 14 residues. CDR1 SGHRS and CDR2 YFSETQ come from the germline V gene. The CDR3 nucleotides are TGCGCCAGCAGCTCGGGACTAGCCCACTACGAGCAGTACTTC. It yields the protein CASSSGLAHYEQYF. The variable domain in full, with the rest retrieved from reference TRBV5-1 and TRBJ2-7, is KAGVTQTPRYLIKTRGQQVTLSCSPISGHRSVSWYQQTPGQGLQFLFEYFSETQRNKGNFPGRFSGRQFSNSRSEMNVSTLELGDSALYLCASSSGLAHYEQYFGPGTRLTVT.

Remarks on this clonotype: One end of the junction varies from germline; a read error may be responsible. The gene calls are TRBV28 and TRBJ1-6; no clear D. Germline CDR1 reads MDHEN; CDR2 reads SYDVKM. The CDR3 has 12 amino acids. The CDR3 DNA reads as TGTGCCAGCAGTGATAATAATTCACCCCTCCATTTT. It yields the protein CASSDNNSPLHF.

V gene TRBV20-1 combines with J gene TRBJ2-3; 8 bases map to TRBD1. CDR1 and CDR2 (germline): DFQATT, SNEGSKA (reference sequence). This CDR3 is 14 amino acids long. Trimming took 7 bases from V and 1 from J; bases not matched to a gene: 7. This chain's CDR3 is CSGKQGAGTDTQYF. The DNA for the CDR3 is TGCAGTGGAAAGCAGGGGGCTGGCACAGATACGCAGTATTTT.

The rearrangement uses TRBV6-6 and TRBJ1-1, with 7 positions matching TRBD1. CDR1 MNHNY and CDR2 SVGAGI come from the germline V gene (reference sequence). V was pared by 5 bases and J by 5 bases, with 11 bases of the junction left unmatched. CDR3 length: 15 residues. The CDR3 loop reads CASSRGGSLYTEAFF. In DNA form, the CDR3 reads TGTGCCAGCAGTCGAGGGGGCTCCCTTTATACTGAAGCTTTCTTT.